This paragraph reports one T cell receptor beta chain. The sample originates from a study of blood T cell repertoires in COVID-19. Study-level information: Sites across the United States, Italy and Spain contributed samples from acute and convalescent COVID-19. Sample material is recorded as cDNA or gDNA derived from T cells, B-cell-depleted T cells, or PBMCs.

Authors' data handling: Reference gene primers were amplified, and this amplification served to estimate nucleated cell counts. Clones were read by immunoSEQ multiplex PCR, and TCRdb kept only the in-frame ones, dropping some. D and trimming were read from the DNA, whereas the V and J calls and clone size are those reported in that table. The table includes around 260,000 clones, 75% to 90% detected once. Source material: peripheral blood. The clonotype comes from a man between 25 and 39 years old with active or convalescent COVID-19.

The CDR3 loop reads CASSPRLAGARETQYF. The CDR3 nucleotides are TGTGCCAGCTCACCACGACTAGCGGGGGCCCGAGAGACCCAGTACTTC. The chain has TRBV18 and TRBJ2-5; 12 bases are a match to TRBD2. The CDR3 has 16 amino acids. CDR1 and CDR2 from the germline V gene are KGHSH and LQKENI. Trimming cost V 1 base and J 4 bases; bases outside gene matches: 4.